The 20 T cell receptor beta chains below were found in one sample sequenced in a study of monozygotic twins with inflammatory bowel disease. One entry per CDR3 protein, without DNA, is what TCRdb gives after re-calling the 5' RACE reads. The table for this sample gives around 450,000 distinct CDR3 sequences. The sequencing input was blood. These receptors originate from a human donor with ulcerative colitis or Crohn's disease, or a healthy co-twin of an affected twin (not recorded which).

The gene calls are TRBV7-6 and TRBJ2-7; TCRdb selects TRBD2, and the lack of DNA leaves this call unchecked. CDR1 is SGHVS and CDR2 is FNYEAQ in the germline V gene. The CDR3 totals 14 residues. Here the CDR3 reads CASSQGLAGNEQYF.

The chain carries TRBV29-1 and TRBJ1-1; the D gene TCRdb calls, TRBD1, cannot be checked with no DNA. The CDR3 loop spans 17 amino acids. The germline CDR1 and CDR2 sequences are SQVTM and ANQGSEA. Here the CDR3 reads CSVEPPQGAIMNTEAFF.

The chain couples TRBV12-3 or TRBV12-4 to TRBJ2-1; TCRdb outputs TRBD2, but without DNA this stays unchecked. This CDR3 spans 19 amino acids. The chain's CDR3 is CASSLRDSGGALILIEQFF.

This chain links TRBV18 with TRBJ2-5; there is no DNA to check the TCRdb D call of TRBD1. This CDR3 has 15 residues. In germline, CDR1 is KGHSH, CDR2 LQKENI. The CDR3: CASSASGQPQETQYF.

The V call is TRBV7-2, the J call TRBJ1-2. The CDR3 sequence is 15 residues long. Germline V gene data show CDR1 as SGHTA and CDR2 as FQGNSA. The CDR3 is CASSLGEGYLYGYTF.

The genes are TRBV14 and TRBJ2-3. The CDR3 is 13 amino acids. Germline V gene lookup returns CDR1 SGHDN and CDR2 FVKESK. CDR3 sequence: CASSRRLTDTQYF.

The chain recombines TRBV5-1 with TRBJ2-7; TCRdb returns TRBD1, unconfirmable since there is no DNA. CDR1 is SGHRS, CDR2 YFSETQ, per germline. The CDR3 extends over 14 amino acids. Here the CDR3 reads CASSSGDGPYEQYF.

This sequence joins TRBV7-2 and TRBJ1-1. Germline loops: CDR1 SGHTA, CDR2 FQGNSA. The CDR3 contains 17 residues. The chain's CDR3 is CASSLGDSDGPYLEAFF.

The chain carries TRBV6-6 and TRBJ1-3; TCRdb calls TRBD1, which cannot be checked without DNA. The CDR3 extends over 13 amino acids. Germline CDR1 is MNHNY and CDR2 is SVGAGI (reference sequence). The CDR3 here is CASLLRLGNTIYF.

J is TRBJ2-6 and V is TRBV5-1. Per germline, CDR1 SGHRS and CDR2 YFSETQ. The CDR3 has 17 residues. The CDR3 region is CASSSDQKASGANVLTF.

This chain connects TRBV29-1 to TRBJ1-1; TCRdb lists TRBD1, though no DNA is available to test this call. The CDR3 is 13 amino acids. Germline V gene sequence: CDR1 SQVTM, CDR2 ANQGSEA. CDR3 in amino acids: CSVSRGTDTEAFF.

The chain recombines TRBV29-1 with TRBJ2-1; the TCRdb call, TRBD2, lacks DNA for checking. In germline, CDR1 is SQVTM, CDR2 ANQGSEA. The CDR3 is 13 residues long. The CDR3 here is CSGGTSGGGEQFF.

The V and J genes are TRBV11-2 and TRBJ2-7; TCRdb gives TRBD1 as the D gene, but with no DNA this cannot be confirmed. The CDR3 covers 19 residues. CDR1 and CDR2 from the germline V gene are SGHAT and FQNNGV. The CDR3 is CASSQLVWTVDPDLYEQYF.

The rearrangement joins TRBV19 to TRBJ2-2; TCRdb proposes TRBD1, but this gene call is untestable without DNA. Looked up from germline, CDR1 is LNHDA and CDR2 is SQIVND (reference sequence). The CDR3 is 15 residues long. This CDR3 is CASTRQGANTGELFF.

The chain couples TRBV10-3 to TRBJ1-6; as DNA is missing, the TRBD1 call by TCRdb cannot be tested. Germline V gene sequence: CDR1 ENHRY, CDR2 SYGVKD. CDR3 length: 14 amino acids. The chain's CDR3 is CAIRARDSNSPLHF.

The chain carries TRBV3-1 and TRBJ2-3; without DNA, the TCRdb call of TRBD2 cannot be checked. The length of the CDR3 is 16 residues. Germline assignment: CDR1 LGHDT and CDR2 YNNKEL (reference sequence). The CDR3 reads CASSPRDSLSTDTQYF.

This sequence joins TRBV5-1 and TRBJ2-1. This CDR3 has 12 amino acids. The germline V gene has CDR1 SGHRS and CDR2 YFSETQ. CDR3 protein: CASYDLSDEQFF.

The CDR3 spells CASSLDSYSGANVLTF. The J gene is TRBJ2-6, the V gene TRBV7-2. Germline values: CDR1 SGHTA, CDR2 FQGNSA. The CDR3 contains 16 residues.

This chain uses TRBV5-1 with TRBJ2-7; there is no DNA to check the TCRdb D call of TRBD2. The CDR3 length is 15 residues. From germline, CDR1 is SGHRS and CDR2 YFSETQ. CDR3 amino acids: CASSTTSGVMYEQYF.

CDR3 loop: CSARSSNQPQHF. The chain uses TRBV20-1 and TRBJ1-5. Germline V gives CDR1 DFQATT, CDR2 SNEGSKA (reference sequence). The CDR3 extends over 12 amino acids.